These 30 T cell receptor beta chains came from one sample sequenced in a study of T cells after yellow fever vaccination. TCRdb ran MiXCR on the 5' RACE reads and lists one entry per CDR3 protein. The sample includes about 99,000 distinct CDR3 sequences, 5.8% of them seen just once. The starting material was CD8+ T cells sorted from PBMCs, obtained 10 days after the yellow fever booster vaccination. The receptor source for this set is a man in his late teens or twenties who received the YFV17D yellow fever vaccine.

This clonotype was observed at least ten times. The chain has TRBV6-5 and TRBJ2-1; tentatively, D is TRBD1 (5 bases). CDR3 length: 13 amino acids. The germline V and J ends were trimmed by 2 bases and 7 bases, with 9 bases remaining between them. In germline, CDR1 is MNHEY, CDR2 SVGAGI. The CDR3 DNA reads TGTGCCAGCAGTTACGTGCAGGGAAATGAGCAGTTCTTC. Translation gives CASSYVQGNEQFF.

This clonotype has a handful of counts. CDR3 bases: TGTGCCAGCAGCCCGCGGGACGGAAGCACAGATACGCAGTATTTT. Its protein product is CASSPRDGSTDTQYF. The rearrangement links TRBV7-9 to TRBJ2-3, with D perhaps matching TRBD2 (6 bases). The V gene's germline CDR1 is SEHNR and CDR2 FQNEAQ (reference sequence). The V gene lost 5 bases and the J gene lost 0 bases, with 12 bases spanning the gap. This CDR3 is 15 amino acids long.

This clonotype was seen a handful of times. This chain uses TRBV5-5 with TRBJ2-1; D may be TRBD1 or TRBD2 (6 bases each). The CDR3 totals 17 residues. CDR1 and CDR2 (germline): SGHKS, YYEKEE (reference sequence). V was pared by 0 bases and J by 3 bases, with 16 bases between. The CDR3 DNA is TGTGCCAGCAGCTTGGAATTTTGGGGGGCAGGCTACAATGAGCAGTTCTTC. This gives the protein CASSLEFWGAGYNEQFF.

The rearrangement uses TRBV7-3 and TRBJ2-3; D ambiguous. Trimming left V 5 bases short and J 5 bases short, with 17 bases between. In germline, CDR1 is SGHTA, CDR2 FQGTGA. The CDR3 spans 15 residues. CDR3 DNA sequence: TGTGCCAGCAGCCCCGGGTTGGGCAACAGAGATACGCAGTATTTT. Protein sequence: CASSPGLGNRDTQYF.

The sample holds many counts of this clonotype. J is TRBJ2-7 and V is TRBV5-5, with D unclear. Trimming took 1 base from V and 5 from J, leaving 16 bases between them. Germline values: CDR1 SGHKS, CDR2 YYEKEE (reference sequence). The length of the CDR3 is 15 residues. CDR3 protein: CASSLRTSPGHEQYV. In nucleotides, the CDR3 is TGTGCCAGCAGCTTGAGGACCTCACCGGGTCACGAGCAGTACGTC.

On this clonotype: The junction departs from the called germline gene at one end, perhaps through a read error. This chain joins TRBV7-9 and TRBJ2-2; a weak D match, TRBD2 (5 bases). The germline gives CDR1 SEHNR, CDR2 FQNEAQ (reference sequence). The CDR3 is 14 residues long. The CDR3 nucleotides are TGTGACAGCACCCTCGGACTGCACACCGGGGAGCTGTTTTTT. It codes for CDSTLGLHTGELFF.

This clonotype was recorded a few times. In DNA, the CDR3 is TGTGCCAGCAGCCACCCGACTAGCGGGGGGGCGTCCCAAGAGACCCAGTACTTC. Encoded protein: CASSHPTSGGASQETQYF. The chain combines TRBV6-5 with TRBJ2-5; 14 positions match TRBD2. The CDR3 has 18 amino acids. V shed 6 bases, J shed 1 base, and the junction held 10 bases outside the gene matches. The germline V gene encodes CDR1 MNHEY and CDR2 SVGAGI.

In this sample, this clonotype turned up a few times. The chain carries TRBV7-8 and TRBJ1-1; no clear D gene. Trimming took off 3 bases at V and 11 bases at J, with 10 bases between the two ends. The CDR3 consists of 11 residues. CDR1 is SGHVS and CDR2 is FQNEAQ in the germline V gene. CDR3 sequence (DNA): TGTGCCAGCAGCTTCGGGCAGAGGGCTTTCTTT. This codes for CASSFGQRAFF.

This clonotype occurred many times. The gene calls are TRBV7-9 and TRBJ2-1; 9 positions match TRBD2. J lost 5 bases, V lost 7 bases, and 9 bases had no gene match. Germline V gene lookup returns CDR1 SEHNR and CDR2 FQNEAQ (reference sequence). This CDR3 has 15 amino acids. CDR3 bases: TGTGCCAGCAACCCCTTGCGGGGGGGTAACAATGAGCAGTTCTTC. Protein: CASNPLRGGNNEQFF. Variable domain in full (rest from reference TRBV7-9 and TRBJ2-1): DTGVSQNPRHKITKRGQNVTFRCDPISEHNRLYWYRQTLGQGPEFLTYFQNEAQLEKSRLLSDRFSAERPKGSFSTLEIQRTEQGDSAMYLCASNPLRGGNNEQFFGPGTRLTVL.

This clonotype showed up many times. This chain connects TRBV29-1 to TRBJ2-1; D possibly matches TRBD1 or TRBD2 (5 bases each). This CDR3 is 14 amino acids long. The ends were cut back, 3 bases at V and 6 bases at J, with 15 bases in the middle. Germline assignment: CDR1 SQVTM and CDR2 ANQGSEA. Here the CDR3 reads CSVDGGYDINEQFF. CDR3 bases: TGCAGCGTTGATGGGGGTTACGACATCAATGAGCAGTTCTTC.

This sequence joins TRBV2 and TRBJ1-2; no definite D call. Trimming removed 3 bases at V and 0 bases at J, with 8 bases between. CDR3 length equals 14 residues. In germline, CDR1 is SNHLY, CDR2 FYNNEI. The CDR3 loop reads CASSESPTNYGYTF. As DNA, the CDR3 is TGTGCCAGCAGTGAGTCTCCTACTAACTATGGCTACACCTTC.

The chain joins TRBV20-1 to TRBJ2-3; TRBD1 might be the D (6 bases). Trimming cost V 5 bases and J 9 bases, with 18 bases left between them. The CDR3 is 13 amino acids. Per germline, CDR1 DFQATT and CDR2 SNEGSKA (reference sequence). This CDR3 reads CSAWGHTKATQYF. In DNA form, the CDR3 reads TGCAGTGCTTGGGGGCACACAAAGGCCACGCAGTATTTT.

In its sample, this clonotype was seen a few times. The rearrangement joins TRBV2 to TRBJ2-3; D may be TRBD1 or TRBD2 (5 bases each). The V gene lost 8 bases and the J gene lost 0 bases, with 21 bases spanning the gap. CDR1 and CDR2 from the germline V gene are SNHLY and FYNNEI. The length of the CDR3 is 17 residues. CDR3 sequence (DNA): TGTGCCAGCGGAGGACACCGGGCGACTACTAGCACAGATACGCAGTATTTT. It codes for CASGGHRATTSTDTQYF.

This clonotype was seen at least ten times. The gene calls are TRBV24-1 and TRBJ2-3; TRBD1 matches 9 bases. Germline loops: CDR1 KGHDR, CDR2 SFDVKD. V lost 3 bases and J lost 4; bases outside the gene matches: 10. The CDR3 sequence is 17 residues long. The CDR3 reads CATSDPLTGGVADTQYF. The CDR3 bases are TGTGCCACCAGTGATCCGTTGACAGGGGGGGTTGCAGATACGCAGTATTTT.

This clonotype occurred a few times. The chain joins TRBV10-2 to TRBJ2-1; 10 nucleotides match TRBD2. The CDR3 runs 15 residues. In germline, CDR1 is WSHSY, CDR2 SAAADI. The V segment lost 4 bases and the J segment 5 bases; nucleotides outside the gene matches: 5. This CDR3 reads CASSVSGGPHNEQFF. The CDR3 DNA is TGCGCCAGCAGTGTTAGCGGGGGGCCCCACAATGAGCAGTTCTTC.

This clonotype was seen a handful of times. The chain is built from TRBV4-3 and TRBJ1-1, with a possible D match to TRBD1 (5 bases). CDR3 length equals 15 residues. The V and J ends lost 4 bases and 5 bases respectively, with 17 bases between them. Germline V gene lookup returns CDR1 LGHNA and CDR2 YSLEER. The CDR3: CASSPSGDGSTEAFF. The CDR3 coding sequence is TGCGCCAGCAGCCCGTCGGGGGACGGGAGTACTGAAGCTTTCTTT.

J is TRBJ2-2 and V is TRBV20-1; 9 nucleotides align to TRBD1. The CDR3 extends over 15 amino acids. The germline gives CDR1 DFQATT, CDR2 SNEGSKA (reference sequence). The V segment lost 2 bases and the J segment 4 bases; nucleotides outside the gene matches: 5. In DNA, the CDR3 is TGCAGTGCTAGACCGACGACAGGGGGCACCGGGGAGCTGTTTTTT. Translating gives CSARPTTGGTGELFF.

This clonotype has only a few counts. The CDR3 sequence is CSVVPPVSYNEQFF. Written as DNA, the CDR3 is TGCAGCGTTGTGCCCCCAGTGAGCTACAATGAGCAGTTCTTC. The rearrangement joins TRBV29-1 to TRBJ2-1; D not certain. The CDR3 runs to 14 residues. Germline CDR1 reads SQVTM; CDR2 reads ANQGSEA. V lost 4 bases to trimming and J lost 3 bases, with 13 bases between them.

V is TRBV7-8 and J is TRBJ2-5, with TRBD2 identical over 7 bases. V shed 2 bases and J 4 bases; nucleotides not matched to a gene: 10. There are 16 residues in the CDR3. Germline loops: CDR1 SGHVS, CDR2 FQNEAQ. CDR3: CASSLMRRGLGETQYF. The CDR3 region has the DNA TGTGCCAGCAGCTTAATGCGGCGGGGGTTGGGAGAGACCCAGTACTTC.

V is TRBV29-1 and J is TRBJ2-2, with D possibly matching TRBD2 (5 bases). The CDR3 runs 14 residues. Germline values: CDR1 SQVTM, CDR2 ANQGSEA. The V and J ends lost 6 bases and 5 bases respectively, with 16 bases between them. The CDR3 protein is CSVEPRGRTGELFF. The CDR3 DNA is TGCAGCGTAGAGCCTCGGGGTCGTACCGGGGAGCTGTTTTTT.

This chain joins TRBV27 and TRBJ2-7; 10 nucleotides agree with TRBD1. V was clipped by 5 bases and J by 6 bases; unmatched bases: 4. Germline V gene sequence: CDR1 MNHEY, CDR2 SMNVEV (reference sequence). The CDR3 loop spans 13 amino acids. The CDR3 reads CASSMGQGFEQYV. CDR3 DNA: TGTGCCAGCAGTATGGGACAGGGGTTCGAGCAGTACGTC.

This clonotype has at least ten counts. The rearrangement joins TRBV20-1 to TRBJ2-1, with 7 bases matching TRBD2. Germline V CDR1 and CDR2: DFQATT, SNEGSKA (reference sequence). This CDR3 has 14 amino acids. The trim removed 1 base at V and 6 bases at J, leaving 6 bases unmatched. CDR3 amino acids: CSARGGGESNEQFF. The CDR3 nucleotides are TGCAGTGCTAGAGGTGGGGGGGAAAGCAATGAGCAGTTCTTC.

This CDR3 is CASSSWTFQETQYF. The DNA for the CDR3 is TGTGCCAGCAGCTCGTGGACTTTCCAAGAGACCCAGTACTTC. This chain connects TRBV7-2 to TRBJ2-5, with a tentative D call TRBD2 (5 bases). The CDR3 runs 14 residues. The germline CDR1 and CDR2 sequences are SGHTA and FQGNSA. The ends were cut back, 4 bases at V and 1 base at J, with 10 bases in the middle.

This sequence joins TRBV5-1 and TRBJ1-1; D gene uncertain. With 0 bases removed from V and 6 bases from J, the gap between germline ends came to 9 bases. Looked up from germline, CDR1 is SGHRS and CDR2 is YFSETQ. This CDR3 is 13 amino acids long. CDR3: CASSLGGRAEAFF. Here the CDR3 DNA reads TGCGCCAGCAGCTTGGGAGGGAGGGCTGAAGCTTTCTTT. The whole variable domain, remainder taken from reference TRBV5-1 and TRBJ1-1, is KAGVTQTPRYLIKTRGQQVTLSCSPISGHRSVSWYQQTPGQGLQFLFEYFSETQRNKGNFPGRFSGRQFSNSRSEMNVSTLELGDSALYLCASSLGGRAEAFFGQGTRLTVV.

This clonotype was counted only a few times. The chain employs TRBV4-3 and TRBJ1-1; D uncertain. This CDR3 has 14 residues. V was trimmed by 1 base and J by 3 bases, leaving 9 bases between them. The germline gives CDR1 LGHNA, CDR2 YSLEER. The CDR3 coding sequence is TGCGCCAGCAGCCAAGCCAAGGCCGACACTGAAGCTTTCTTT. As protein: CASSQAKADTEAFF.

This clonotype was counted only a few times. The chain links TRBV11-1 to TRBJ1-1; tentatively, D is TRBD1 (6 bases). The CDR3 contains 15 residues. Germline V gene data show CDR1 as SGHAT and CDR2 as FQDESV (reference sequence). V lost 7 bases and J 5 bases, leaving 20 bases between the germline ends. The CDR3 coding sequence is TGTGCCAGCACCGGGGGCGTCCGGGTAAATACTGAAGCTTTCTTT. Protein product: CASTGGVRVNTEAFF.

This clonotype has a handful of counts. The chain carries TRBV5-5 and TRBJ2-3; D remains unclear. In germline, CDR1 is SGHKS, CDR2 YYEKEE (reference sequence). V lost 2 bases, J lost 2 bases, and 9 bases lay in between. The CDR3 sequence is 14 residues long. DNA for the CDR3: TGTGCCAGCAGCTTAATACAGAACACAGATACGCAGTATTTT. Amino acids: CASSLIQNTDTQYF.

This clonotype has just a few counts. The CDR3 DNA sequence: TGTGCCAGCAGTACAGGGGACGGGGTCACTGAAGCTTTCTTT. Translated, it gives CASSTGDGVTEAFF. The chain combines TRBV6-2 or TRBV6-3 with TRBJ1-1; 7 bases map to TRBD1. The CDR3 runs 14 residues. Germline V gives CDR1 MNHEY, CDR2 SVGEGT. V lost 5 bases and J lost 4; bases outside the gene matches: 7.

Ten or more counts support this clonotype. The chain employs TRBV27 and TRBJ2-7; 10 nucleotides line up with TRBD1. The CDR3 has 14 amino acids. Germline loops: CDR1 MNHEY, CDR2 SMNVEV (reference sequence). Unmatched junction bases numbered 1, after V lost 3 bases and J lost 2 bases. Written as DNA, the CDR3 is TGTGCCAGCAGTTTTGGGACAGGGGCCTACGAGCAGTACTTC. It encodes CASSFGTGAYEQYF.

This clonotype was counted many times. The V and J genes are TRBV29-1 and TRBJ2-3; D may be TRBD2 (6 bases). Germline loops: CDR1 SQVTM, CDR2 ANQGSEA. The CDR3 length is 13 residues. The V gene lost 2 bases and the J gene lost 7 bases, with 13 bases spanning the gap. The CDR3 region is CSVEMEGVYTQYF. Written as DNA, the CDR3 is TGCAGCGTTGAAATGGAGGGAGTATATACGCAGTATTTT.